This T cell receptor (beta chain) originates from a study of T cell clonality in common variable immunodeficiency. TCRdb's table, derived via immunoSEQ multiplex PCR, lists solely in-frame clones and lacks some. The profile covers about 81,000 clones, none occurring a single time. To note about this clone: Its antigen is currently unknown. The CDR3 end falls 3 residues outside the read, so it is completed with the germline J gene.

Germline V lookup: CDR1 SEHNR, CDR2 FQNEAQ (reference sequence). The CDR3 consists of 14 residues. The germline V and J ends were trimmed by 0 bases and 4 bases, with 7 bases remaining between them. Broader study findings: Common variable immunodeficiency TCR beta sequences reportedly had fewer deletions and N-nucleotide insertions. Links between repertoire features and CVID complications were heterogeneity-limited. CVID subjects shared fewer TCRbeta clones than healthy controls did. Compared with healthy controls, CVID subjects showed increased TCRbeta clonality, mostly in about a third.

The sequenced material came from peripheral blood mononuclear cells. This rearrangement joins TRBV7-9 to TRBJ1-3; TRBD1 is a possible D gene (6 bases). The TCR sequence derives from a person aged 18 to 70 in good health. CDR3 loop: CASSLAGTGNTIYF. CDR3 DNA (partial): TGTGCCAGCAGCTTAGCGGGGACAGGAAACACC.